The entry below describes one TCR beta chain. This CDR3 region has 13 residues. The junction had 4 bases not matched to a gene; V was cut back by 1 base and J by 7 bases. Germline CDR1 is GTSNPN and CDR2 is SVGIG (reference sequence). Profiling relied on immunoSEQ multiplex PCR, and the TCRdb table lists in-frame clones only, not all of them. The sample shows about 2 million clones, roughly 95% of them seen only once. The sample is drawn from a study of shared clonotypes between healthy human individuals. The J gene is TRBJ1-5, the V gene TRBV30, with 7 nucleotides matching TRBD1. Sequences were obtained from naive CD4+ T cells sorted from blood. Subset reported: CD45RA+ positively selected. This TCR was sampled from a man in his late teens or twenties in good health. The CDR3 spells CAWSAQGSQPQHF. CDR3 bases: TGTGCCTGGAGTGCACAGGGGAGCCAGCCCCAGCATTTT.